Listed below are T cell receptor beta chains from one sample, sequenced in a study of regulatory and conventional T cells in RAG deficiency. The data were produced by immunoSEQ multiplex PCR, yet TCRdb's version contains in-frame clones alone and is incomplete. The sample has 6,000 to 7,000 clones, roughly 82% seen once; the top ten hold roughly 13%. The sample was also reused in another study, on regulatory T cells.

The sample was CD8+ T cells sorted from blood. Receptors were obtained from a human donor in good health. The CDR3 runs from the conserved cysteine through the conserved F or W. Each record gives: J gene, V gene, D gene, CDR3 DNA, CDR3 protein. A D gene is named only where the DNA matches it firmly.

TRBJ2-7 TRBV5-8 NA TGTGCCAGCAGCTCCTATGGGGTCTCCTACGAGCAGTACTTC CASSSYGVSYEQYF
TRBJ2-5 TRBV28 NA TGTGCCAGCAGCCCCGGTCCGGCGGCGCGAGAGACCCAGTACTTC CASSPGPAARETQYF
TRBJ1-5 TRBV11-1 NA TGTGCCAGCAGCTTAGGGGGCGATGGGAGTGCCCAGCATTTT CASSLGGDGSAQHF
TRBJ2-5 TRBV19 TRBD2 TGTGCCAGTAGCGGACTAGCGGGCCAAGAGACCCAGTACTTC CASSGLAGQETQYF
TRBJ1-1 TRBV30 NA TGTGCCTGGACAGGGGACATGAACACTGAAGCTTTCTTT CAWTGDMNTEAFF
TRBJ1-1 TRBV7-8 TRBD1 TGTGCCAGCAGCCCAGGGGACAGGTTTGCTTTCTTT CASSPGDRFAFF
TRBJ2-7 TRBV6-6 TRBD2 TGTGCCAGCAGCCAGCTGGGGGGGGACCACTACGAGCAGTACTTC CASSQLGGDHYEQYF
TRBJ2-3 TRBV6-6 NA TGTGCCAGCAGTTACTTTCCGCTCACAGATACGCAGTATTTT CASSYFPLTDTQYF
TRBJ1-6 TRBV6-1 TRBD1 TGTGCCAGCAGTGAAACTAACAGGGGAGGCGGGTCCGGTTCACCCCTCCACTTT CASSETNRGGGSGSPLHF
TRBJ1-2 TRBV6-1 NA TGTGCCAGCAGCTCGGACAGCTCTTACTATGGCTACACCTTC CASSSDSSYYGYTF
TRBJ1-1 TRBV7-9 TRBD1 TGTGCCAGCAGCTCAAACAGGGGAGGCACTGAAGCTTTCTTT CASSSNRGGTEAFF